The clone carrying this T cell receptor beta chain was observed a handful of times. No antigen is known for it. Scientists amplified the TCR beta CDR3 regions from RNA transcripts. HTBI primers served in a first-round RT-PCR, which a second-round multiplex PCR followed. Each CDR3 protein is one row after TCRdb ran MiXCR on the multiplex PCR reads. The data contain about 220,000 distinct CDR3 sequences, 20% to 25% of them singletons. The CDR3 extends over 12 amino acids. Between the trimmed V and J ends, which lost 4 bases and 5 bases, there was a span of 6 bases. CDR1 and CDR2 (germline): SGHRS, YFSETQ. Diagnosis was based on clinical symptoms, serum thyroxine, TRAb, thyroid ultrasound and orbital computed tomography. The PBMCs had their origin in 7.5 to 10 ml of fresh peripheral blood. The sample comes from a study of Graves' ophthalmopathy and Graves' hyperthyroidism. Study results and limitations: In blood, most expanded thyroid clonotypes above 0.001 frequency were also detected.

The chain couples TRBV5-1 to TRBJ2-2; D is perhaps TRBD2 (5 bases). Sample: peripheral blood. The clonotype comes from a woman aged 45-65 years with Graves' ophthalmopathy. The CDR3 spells CASSPGTGELFF. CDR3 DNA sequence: TGCGCCAGCAGCCCGGGAACCGGGGAGCTGTTTTTT.